This passage covers 26 T cell receptor beta chains from one sample sequenced in a study of CD8+ T cells in alopecia areata. Extracted RNA was reverse transcribed into cDNA, the sequencing template. Produced via immunoSEQ multiplex PCR; TCRdb's table is partial and in-frame only. This table holds about 190,000 clones, approximately 57% found once. Treatment specified: oral pan-JAK inhibitor, 5-10 mg twice daily. This specimen was CD4+ T cells sorted from blood, taken at week 24, from a patient treated with tofacitinib. The receptors originated from a human donor with alopecia areata.

Remarks on this clone: This CDR3 is also generated by other DNA sequences in the sample. The gene calls are TRBV5-4 and TRBJ2-3, with D hard to call. The CDR3 is made up of 12 amino acids. Germline lookup yields CDR1 SGHNT and CDR2 YYREEE (reference sequence). The V and J ends lost 2 bases and 2 bases respectively, with 3 bases between them. DNA for the CDR3: TGTGCCAGCAGCTTAACCACAGATACGCAGTATTTT. This encodes CASSLTTDTQYF.

The rearrangement links TRBV7-2 to TRBJ1-1, with 8 bases that match TRBD1. The V segment lost 1 base and the J segment 0 bases; nucleotides outside the gene matches: 10. The germline V gene encodes CDR1 SGHTA and CDR2 FQGNSA. The CDR3 is made up of 18 amino acids. The CDR3 loop reads CASSLVAWSGGLNTEAFF. For the CDR3, the DNA is TGTGCCAGCAGCTTAGTTGCATGGTCAGGGGGCTTGAACACTGAAGCTTTCTTT.

The chain uses TRBV2 and TRBJ1-1; 7 nucleotides match TRBD1. CDR1 is SNHLY and CDR2 is FYNNEI in the germline V gene. The CDR3 covers 13 residues. J lost 2 bases, V lost 6 bases, and 3 bases had no gene match. CDR3 loop: CASRGQPNTEAFF. The CDR3 region has the DNA TGTGCCAGCAGGGGACAGCCAAACACTGAAGCTTTCTTT.

V usage is TRBV2 and J usage is TRBJ2-1, with no clear D. Germline lookup yields CDR1 SNHLY and CDR2 FYNNEI. This CDR3 comprises 15 residues. Trimming removed 4 bases from V and 0 bases from J, with 10 bases in between. CDR3 residues: CASSAPSHSYNEQFF. CDR3 coding DNA: TGTGCCAGCAGTGCGCCCTCCCACTCCTACAATGAGCAGTTCTTC.

The sample holds a few counts of this clone. This chain joins TRBV11-2 and TRBJ1-4; D is unclear. Per the germline V gene, CDR1 is SGHAT and CDR2 is FQNNGV. Deletions cut 6 bases from V and 7 bases from J, with 18 bases between. The CDR3 totals 15 residues. CDR3 in DNA: TGTGCCAGCAGACCGTGGGTCGGAGCGGGTGAAAAACTGTTTTTT. It is translated as CASRPWVGAGEKLFF.

This clone was detected only a few times. The chain combines TRBV4-3 with TRBJ1-2; maybe TRBD1 (6 bases). CDR1 is LGHNA, CDR2 YSLEER, per germline. CDR3 length equals 15 residues. V lost 0 bases, J lost 0 bases, and 8 bases lay in between. CDR3 nucleotide sequence: TGCGCCAGCAGCCAAGAGCCAGGGGCTAACTATGGCTACACCTTC. Its protein product is CASSQEPGANYGYTF.

The chain couples TRBV9 to TRBJ1-1; tentative D call: TRBD1 (5 bases). Germline assignment: CDR1 SGDLS and CDR2 YYNGEE. The CDR3 is 15 amino acids. Trimming took 3 bases from V and 1 from J, leaving 13 bases between them. CDR3: CASSANRGRNTEAFF. For the CDR3, the DNA is TGTGCCAGCAGCGCCAATAGGGGCAGGAACACTGAAGCTTTCTTT.

The chain joins TRBV30 to TRBJ2-1; the D gene is possibly TRBD1 (6 bases). This CDR3 comprises 14 residues. V gave up 5 bases and J gave up 1 base, with 12 bases separating them. Germline V gene lookup returns CDR1 GTSNPN and CDR2 SVGIG (reference sequence). Here the CDR3 DNA reads TGTGCCTGGGACACAGGGAGTTCCTACAATGAGCAGTTCTTC. Amino acid sequence: CAWDTGSSYNEQFF.

This chain connects TRBV25-1 to TRBJ2-3, with D perhaps assigned TRBD1 or TRBD2 (5 bases each). Trimming cost V 6 bases and J 4 bases, with 14 bases left between them. Germline CDR1 and CDR2: MGHDK and SYGVNS. This CDR3 has 14 amino acids. CDR3 sequence (DNA): TGTGCCAGCAGACCCGTGGGGGTAGCAGATACGCAGTATTTT. The encoded protein is CASRPVGVADTQYF.

The CDR3 protein is CASSPEAGGFGKLFF. The DNA of the CDR3 is TGTGCCAGCAGCCCGGAGGCAGGGGGTTTTGGAAAACTGTTTTTT. The chain uses TRBV11-2 and TRBJ1-4; 7 bases match TRBD1. V gave up 5 bases and J gave up 10 bases; unmatched junction bases: 13. CDR3 size: 15 residues. The V gene's germline CDR1 is SGHAT and CDR2 FQNNGV. Full variable domain (outside the CDR3, taken from reference TRBV11-2 and TRBJ1-4): EAGVAQSPRYKIIEKRQSVAFWCNPISGHATLYWYQQILGQGPKLLIQFQNNGVVDDSQLPKDRFSAERLKGVDSTLKIQPAKLEDSAVYLCASSPEAGGFGKLFFGSGTQLSVL.

The chain links TRBV29-1 to TRBJ1-1; D is possibly TRBD1 (6 bases). This CDR3 region has 13 residues. Germline V gene sequence: CDR1 SQVTM, CDR2 ANQGSEA. Trimming stripped 7 bases from V and 0 bases from J, with 12 bases between. CDR3 in amino acids: CSAHRALNTEAFF. In nucleotides, the CDR3 is TGCAGCGCCCACAGGGCTTTGAACACTGAAGCTTTCTTT.

The sample holds one count of this clone. This sequence joins TRBV30 and TRBJ2-2; 8 positions agree with TRBD2. V lost 4 bases to trimming and J lost 4 bases; unmatched junction nucleotides: 8. The CDR3 totals 15 residues. The germline V gene has CDR1 GTSNPN and CDR2 SVGIG (reference sequence). Here the CDR3 reads CAWIRSGGSTGELFF. The CDR3 DNA follows: TGTGCCTGGATAAGAAGCGGGGGCAGCACCGGGGAGCTGTTTTTT.

This chain connects TRBV11-2 to TRBJ1-2; tentative D call: TRBD1 (5 bases). Trimming shortened V by 5 bases and J by 4 bases, and 14 bases separated the two germline ends. Germline assignment: CDR1 SGHAT and CDR2 FQNNGV. This CDR3 is built from 14 residues. The CDR3 is CASSASGPGYGYTF. The CDR3 region has the DNA TGTGCCAGCAGCGCGTCGGGGCCAGGCTATGGCTACACCTTC.

The chain links TRBV30 to TRBJ1-1; D remains ambiguous. The CDR3 consists of 15 residues. Germline V CDR1 and CDR2: GTSNPN, SVGIG (reference sequence). V lost 8 bases, J lost 1 base, and 20 bases lay in between. The DNA of the CDR3 is TGTGCCGGTACCGAGTTGGGGAGTAGGAACACTGAAGCTTTCTTT. It codes for CAGTELGSRNTEAFF.

This chain joins TRBV6-5 and TRBJ1-5, with D unresolved. The ends were cut back, 4 bases at V and 4 bases at J, with 2 bases in the middle. This CDR3 comprises 11 residues. Per the germline V gene, CDR1 is MNHEY and CDR2 is SVGAGI. As DNA, the CDR3 is TGTGCCAGCAGTTTTAATCAGCCCCAGCATTTT. Its protein is CASSFNQPQHF.

The count of this clone is one. The chain's CDR3 is CASSLALEPDTQYF. The CDR3 DNA is TGCGCCAGCAGCTTGGCCCTAGAACCAGATACGCAGTATTTT. V and J are TRBV5-1 and TRBJ2-3, with D uncertain. The CDR3 consists of 14 residues. Trimming removed 0 bases from V and 4 bases from J, with 9 bases in between. Germline CDR1 reads SGHRS; CDR2 reads YFSETQ.

This clone has only one observation. The chain has TRBV28 and TRBJ2-3; TRBD1 agrees at 9 bases. V was clipped by 6 bases and J by 5 bases; unmatched bases: 6. Germline V gene lookup returns CDR1 MDHEN and CDR2 SYDVKM. CDR3 length equals 14 residues. CDR3 sequence reads: CASSWDRVRDTQYF. CDR3 nucleotide sequence: TGTGCCAGCAGCTGGGACAGGGTCAGAGATACGCAGTATTTT.

This clone turned up a few times. The chain has TRBV4-1 and TRBJ2-1; TRBD2 is a possible D gene (7 bases). V lost 0 bases and J 2 bases, leaving 14 bases between the germline ends. The CDR3 length is 17 residues. The germline V gene has CDR1 MGHRA and CDR2 YSYEKL. CDR3 in DNA: TGCGCCAGCAGCCAAGAGGTTGTGGGGGGGCCCTACAATGAGCAGTTCTTC. As protein: CASSQEVVGGPYNEQFF.

This clone came up many times. This chain links TRBV7-8 with TRBJ2-7, with D perhaps TRBD2 (5 bases). V was cut by 8 bases and J by 0 bases, with 8 bases left in between. Germline lookup yields CDR1 SGHVS and CDR2 FQNEAQ. This CDR3 has 12 amino acids. The CDR3 spells CASRGYSYEQYF. As DNA, the CDR3 is TGTGCCAGCCGCGGGTACTCCTACGAGCAGTACTTC. Filled out from reference TRBV7-8 and TRBJ2-7, the complete variable domain reads GAGVSQSPRYKVAKRGQDVALRCDPISGHVSLFWYQQALGQGPEFLTYFQNEAQLDKSGLPSDRFFAERPEGSVSTLKIQRTQQEDSAVYLCASRGYSYEQYFGPGTRLTVT.

This clone was counted between two and nine times. The chain employs TRBV29-1 and TRBJ2-5; D may be TRBD2 (6 bases). With 3 bases removed from V and 4 bases from J, the gap between germline ends came to 12 bases. From germline, CDR1 is SQVTM and CDR2 ANQGSEA. This CDR3 contains 13 residues. The CDR3 region has the DNA TGCAGCGTTGATTTCGGGGGAATAGAGACCCAGTACTTC. Protein sequence: CSVDFGGIETQYF.

The chain joins TRBV5-5 to TRBJ1-5; D not resolved. The CDR3 extends over 15 amino acids. Germline-derived CDR1 and CDR2 are SGHKS and YYEKEE (reference sequence). Trimming took 0 bases from V and 2 from J, leaving 9 bases between them. The CDR3 coding sequence is TGTGCCAGCAGCTTGGGGGCCTATGGCAATCAGCCCCAGCATTTT. Translated: CASSLGAYGNQPQHF.

This clone was found a few times. The chain carries TRBV15 and TRBJ1-6; D possibly corresponds to TRBD1 (5 bases). Germline assignment: CDR1 LNHNV and CDR2 YYDKDF (reference sequence). V lost 0 bases and J lost 4, with 16 bases in between. This CDR3 has 18 amino acids. The CDR3 loop reads CATSRDRVGRVYNSPLHF. In DNA form, the CDR3 reads TGTGCCACCAGCAGAGATCGGGTTGGCAGGGTGTATAATTCACCCCTCCACTTT.

V usage is TRBV11-2 and J usage is TRBJ2-5, with D possibly called TRBD1 or TRBD2 (5 bases each). Between the trimmed V and J ends, which lost 5 bases and 2 bases, there was a span of 12 bases. The germline CDR1 and CDR2 sequences are SGHAT and FQNNGV. This CDR3 contains 14 residues. DNA of the CDR3: TGTGCCAGCAGCCCCTCTGGGGGACAAGAGACCCAGTACTTC. Its protein is CASSPSGGQETQYF.

This clone has only one observation. The chain links TRBV30 to TRBJ1-1; D is uncertain. Germline assignment: CDR1 GTSNPN and CDR2 SVGIG (reference sequence). Trimming left V 2 bases short and J 11 bases short, with 18 bases between. CDR3 size: 13 residues. Written as DNA, the CDR3 is TGTGCCTGGAGTAGCGGGTCACCGGCCGACGCTTTCTTT. Translated: CAWSSGSPADAFF.

The chain is built from TRBV18 and TRBJ2-7; the D gene is possibly TRBD2 (6 bases). The CDR3 runs to 15 residues. CDR1 is KGHSH and CDR2 is LQKENI in the germline V gene. V was cut by 0 bases and J by 2 bases, with 11 bases left in between. The CDR3 loop reads CASSPPGGHPYEQYF. The CDR3, as DNA: TGTGCCAGCTCACCACCAGGAGGGCACCCCTACGAGCAGTACTTC. Variable domain in full (rest from reference TRBV18 and TRBJ2-7): NAGVMQNPRHLVRRRGQEARLRCSPMKGHSHVYWYRQLPEEGLKFMVYLQKENIIDESGMPKERFSAEFPKEGPSILRIQQVVRGDSAAYFCASSPPGGHPYEQYFGPGTRLTVT.

This clone was detected a few times. This sequence joins TRBV2 and TRBJ1-2, with a weak D call TRBD1 (5 bases). Trimming pared 8 bases from V and 2 bases from J, leaving 24 bases between. The length of the CDR3 is 17 residues. CDR1 is SNHLY and CDR2 is FYNNEI in the germline V gene. The chain's CDR3 is CASDPNPDSQLNYGYTF. CDR3 nucleotides: TGTGCCAGCGATCCCAATCCCGACAGCCAACTGAACTATGGCTACACCTTC.